Listed below are T cell receptor beta chains from one sample, sequenced in a study of early T cells in non-severe SARS-CoV-2 infection. TCRdb itself ran the 5' RACE reads through MiXCR, one entry per CDR3 protein. The sample comprises nearly 45,000 distinct CDR3 sequences, about a tenth of which are singletons, and 8.5% to 10% rests with the top ten. The sample comprised whole blood. These receptors all stem from an adult who was a healthcare worker with PCR-confirmed SARS-CoV-2 infection or an uninfected control (not recorded which). The CDR3 runs from the conserved cysteine through the conserved F or W. Fields, in order: clone size, V gene, CDR3 protein. Expanded clones get a size class; other rows say once, few or many, or leave the size out.

>few|TRBV7-2
CASSFDRVRGYTF
>few|TRBV13
CASSLGGRGRVEKLFF
>few|TRBV18
CASSSRGENQPQHF
>few|TRBV7-6
CASSLVPAGGLDTQYF
>many|TRBV7-8
CASSRAGAQNIQYF
>.|TRBV5-6
CASSRGPGSYNEQFF
>many|TRBV24-1
CATSDHRGLDNEQFF
>few|TRBV4-3
CASSQDSGGGGNEQFF
>many|TRBV4-1
CASSGPTRGGGRTDTQYF
>many|TRBV20-1
CSAAVGFQETQYF
>many|TRBV5-1
CASSWYSGGSEQFF
>.|TRBV7-2
CASSSGLGSTF
>many|TRBV19
CASSRLRGATNEKLFF
>few|TRBV18
CASLERMNTEAFF
>.|TRBV24-1
CATSVGQGQTLANVLTF
>many|TRBV12-3/TRBV12-4
CASSFPPGHSGNQPQHF
>.|TRBV6-5
CASSYRRGASLSGEQYF
>.|TRBV9
CASSLLAGSTDTQYF
>few|TRBV24-1
CATRTASGGDEQFF
>few|TRBV10-3
CAISERNYGYTF
>few|TRBV19
CASSMDETYEQYF
>few|TRBV13
CASSLIGADYGYTF
>.|TRBV29-1
CSFGQSSYNEQFF
>few|TRBV6-5
CASSLGGQNYTF
>few|TRBV12-3/TRBV12-4
CASSRGNDYEQYF
>.|TRBV19
CVSSTQTGADTQYF
>few|TRBV7-2
CASSLEFGEQFF
>.|TRBV27
CASSFLGQGPYNEQFF
>.|TRBV9
CASSVGASLGGNIYF
>.|TRBV7-2
CASSSPGTGGSLSYNEQFF
>many|TRBV12-3/TRBV12-4
CASSEGTDTQYF
>.|TRBV25-1
CASSAQGAGSGGYTF
>.|TRBV7-3
CASSLNRVEISPLHF
>.|TRBV3-1
CASSQVADEQFF
>many|TRBV14
CASSPDRENTEAFF
>few|TRBV6-5
CASKRGAVNTEAFF
>.|TRBV20-1
CSALLAGGLETQYF
>many|TRBV15
CATSRGPEETQYF
>.|TRBV20-1
CSAMDGLSGNTIYF
>few|TRBV7-2
CASSLQGQETQYF
>many|TRBV7-2
CASSLARAGFTYEQYF
>many|TRBV6-5
CASSWTGVNTEAFF
>many|TRBV5-1
CASSFGATGELFF
>once|TRBV7-2
CASRNVGSGEQFF
>.|TRBV19
CASSIWAFGAPFLADNEQFF
>.|TRBV5-1
CASSPTRSGGSHNEQFF
>.|TRBV7-2
CASSPLGGLSEQYF
>few|TRBV7-2
CASSFGQYTEAFF
>many|TRBV20-1
CSAPRLVMETQYF
>few|TRBV11-2
CASSETGPSEQYF